This section outlines one T cell receptor (beta chain) sequence together with its context. What it recognizes is unknown. The record originates from a study of CD8 T cells in ankylosing spondylitis. General observations from the study: Some motif variants were previously reported in reactive arthritis synovial fluid and blood. Typical of ankylosing spondylitis blood, it appeared, was a TCR beta motif of fewer than ten highly homologous variants. Clones that were linked to disease were CD8+ and were relatively rare in peripheral blood.

The CDR3 extends over 19 amino acids. Looked up from germline, CDR1 is SGHRS and CDR2 is YFSETQ. Losses at the gene ends were 2 bases for V and 7 bases for J; bases not matched to a gene: 13. TCRdb reprocessed the 5' RACE reads with MiXCR, giving one entry per CDR3 protein. Seen here are 670,000 or so distinct CDR3 sequences, over 15% observed once, and the top ten hold roughly a fifth. Sequencing was done on a sample of blood, either unsorted or a sorted T cell fraction (not recorded which). J is TRBJ1-6 and V is TRBV5-1; 12 bases match TRBD1. This sequence was found in a male donor with ankylosing spondylitis. The CDR3 here is CASSLGTGGAFFMNSPLHF. The CDR3 DNA is TGCGCCAGCAGCTTAGGGACAGGGGGCGCGTTTTTTATGAATTCACCCCTCCACTTT.